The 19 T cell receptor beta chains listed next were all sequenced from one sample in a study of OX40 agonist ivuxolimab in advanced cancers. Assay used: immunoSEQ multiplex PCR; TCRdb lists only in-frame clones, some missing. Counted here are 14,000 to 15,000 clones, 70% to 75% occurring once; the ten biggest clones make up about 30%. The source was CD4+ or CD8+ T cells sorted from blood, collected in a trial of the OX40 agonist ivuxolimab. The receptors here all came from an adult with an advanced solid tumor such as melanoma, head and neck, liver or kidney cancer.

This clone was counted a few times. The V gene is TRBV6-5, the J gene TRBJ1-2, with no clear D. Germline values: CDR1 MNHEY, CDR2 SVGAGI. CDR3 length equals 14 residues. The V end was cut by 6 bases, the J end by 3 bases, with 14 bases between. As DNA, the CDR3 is TGTGCCAGCAGACTTCAGAGTGCGGACTATGGCTACACCTTC. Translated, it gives CASRLQSADYGYTF.

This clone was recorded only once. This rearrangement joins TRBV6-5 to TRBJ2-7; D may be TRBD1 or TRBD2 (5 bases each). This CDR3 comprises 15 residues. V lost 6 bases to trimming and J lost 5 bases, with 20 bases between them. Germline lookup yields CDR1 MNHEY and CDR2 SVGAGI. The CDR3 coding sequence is TGTGCCAGCAGAAAGGGACCCACGAGACCGGACGAGCAGTACTTC. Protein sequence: CASRKGPTRPDEQYF.

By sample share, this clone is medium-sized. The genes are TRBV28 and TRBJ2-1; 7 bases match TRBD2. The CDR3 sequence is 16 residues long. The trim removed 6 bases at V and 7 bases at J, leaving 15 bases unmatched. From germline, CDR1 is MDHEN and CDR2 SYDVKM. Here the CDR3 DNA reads TGTGCCAGCAGACGCCCCAGTGCGGGAGCGGCTAATGAGCAGTTCTTC. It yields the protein CASRRPSAGAANEQFF.

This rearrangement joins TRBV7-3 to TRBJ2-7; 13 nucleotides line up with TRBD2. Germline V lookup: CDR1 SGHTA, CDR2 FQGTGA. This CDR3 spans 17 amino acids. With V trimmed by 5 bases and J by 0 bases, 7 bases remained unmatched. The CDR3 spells CASSPGLAGLSSYEQYF. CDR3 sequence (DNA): TGTGCCAGCAGCCCGGGACTAGCGGGACTCAGCTCCTACGAGCAGTACTTC.

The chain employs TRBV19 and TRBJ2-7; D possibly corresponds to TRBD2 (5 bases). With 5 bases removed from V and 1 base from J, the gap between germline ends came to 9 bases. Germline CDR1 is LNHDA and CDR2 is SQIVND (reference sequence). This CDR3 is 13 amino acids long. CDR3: CASSPRGSYEQYF. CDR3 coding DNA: TGTGCCAGTAGTCCGCGCGGGTCCTACGAGCAGTACTTC. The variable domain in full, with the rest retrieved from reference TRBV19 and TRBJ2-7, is DGGITQSPKYLFRKEGQNVTLSCEQNLNHDAMYWYRQDPGQGLRLIYYSQIVNDFQKGDIAEGYSVSREKKESFPLTVTSAQKNPTAFYLCASSPRGSYEQYFGPGTRLTVT.

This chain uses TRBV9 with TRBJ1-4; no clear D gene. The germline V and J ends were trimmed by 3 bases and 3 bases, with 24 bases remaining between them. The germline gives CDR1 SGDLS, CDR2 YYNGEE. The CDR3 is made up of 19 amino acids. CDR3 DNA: TGTGCCAGCAGCGGCCGCGTAGGTGTAGTGGGTTCGGCTAATGAAAAACTGTTTTTT. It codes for CASSGRVGVVGSANEKLFF.

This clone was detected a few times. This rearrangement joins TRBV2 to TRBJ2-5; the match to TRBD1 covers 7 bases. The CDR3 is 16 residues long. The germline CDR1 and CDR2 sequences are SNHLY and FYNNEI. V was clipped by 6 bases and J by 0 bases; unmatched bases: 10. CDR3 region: CASRTRGPEDQETQYF. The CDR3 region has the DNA TGTGCCAGCAGAACAAGGGGGCCCGAAGACCAAGAGACCCAGTACTTC.

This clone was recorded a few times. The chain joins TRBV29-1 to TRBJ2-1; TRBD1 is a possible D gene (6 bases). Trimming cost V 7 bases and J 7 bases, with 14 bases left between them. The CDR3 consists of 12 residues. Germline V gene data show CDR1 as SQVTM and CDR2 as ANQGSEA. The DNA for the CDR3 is TGCAGCGCCACACCCCAGGGGAATGAGCAGTTCTTC. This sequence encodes CSATPQGNEQFF.

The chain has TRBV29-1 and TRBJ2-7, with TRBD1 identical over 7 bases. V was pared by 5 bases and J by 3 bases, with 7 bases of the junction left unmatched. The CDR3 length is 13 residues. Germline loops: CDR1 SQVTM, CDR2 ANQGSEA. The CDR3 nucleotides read TGCAGCGTTCTCGATTGGGACAGCTACGAGCAGTACTTC. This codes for CSVLDWDSYEQYF.

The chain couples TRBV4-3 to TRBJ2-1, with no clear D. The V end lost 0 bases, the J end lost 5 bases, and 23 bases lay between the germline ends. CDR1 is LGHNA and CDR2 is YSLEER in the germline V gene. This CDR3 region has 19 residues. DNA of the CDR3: TGCGCCAGCAGCCAAGAGATTCCGGTAACCCGACTCCCGGACAATGAGCAGTTCTTC. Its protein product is CASSQEIPVTRLPDNEQFF.

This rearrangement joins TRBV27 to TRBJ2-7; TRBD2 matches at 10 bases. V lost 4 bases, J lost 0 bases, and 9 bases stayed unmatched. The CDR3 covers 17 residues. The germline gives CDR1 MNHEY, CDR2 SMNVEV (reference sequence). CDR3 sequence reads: CASSSQGLASFSYEQYF. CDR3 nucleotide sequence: TGTGCCAGCAGTTCACAGGGACTAGCGTCTTTCTCCTACGAGCAGTACTTC.

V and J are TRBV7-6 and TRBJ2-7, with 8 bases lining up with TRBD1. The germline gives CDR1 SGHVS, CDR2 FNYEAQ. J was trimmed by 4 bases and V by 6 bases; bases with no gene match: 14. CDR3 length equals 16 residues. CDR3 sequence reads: CASRSNRGALGYEQYF. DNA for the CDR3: TGTGCCAGCAGGTCGAACAGGGGGGCCTTAGGGTACGAGCAGTACTTC. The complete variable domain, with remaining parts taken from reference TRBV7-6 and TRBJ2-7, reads GAGVSQSPRYKVTKRGQDVALRCDPISGHVSLYWYRQALGQGPEFLTYFNYEAQQDKSGLPNDRFSAERPEGSISTLTIQRTEQRDSAMYRCASRSNRGALGYEQYFGPGTRLTVT.

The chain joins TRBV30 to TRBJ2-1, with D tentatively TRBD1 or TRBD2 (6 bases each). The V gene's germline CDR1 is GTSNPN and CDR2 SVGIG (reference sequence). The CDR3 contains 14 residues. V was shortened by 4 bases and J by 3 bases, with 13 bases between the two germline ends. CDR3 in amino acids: CAWTVGGSYNEQFF. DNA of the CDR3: TGTGCCTGGACTGTAGGGGGGAGCTACAATGAGCAGTTCTTC.

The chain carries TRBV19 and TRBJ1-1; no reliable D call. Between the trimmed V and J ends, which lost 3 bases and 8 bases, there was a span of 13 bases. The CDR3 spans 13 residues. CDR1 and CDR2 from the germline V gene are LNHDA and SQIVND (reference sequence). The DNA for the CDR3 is TGTGCCAGTAGTATCGATGGAACGTACGAAGCTTTCTTT. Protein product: CASSIDGTYEAFF.

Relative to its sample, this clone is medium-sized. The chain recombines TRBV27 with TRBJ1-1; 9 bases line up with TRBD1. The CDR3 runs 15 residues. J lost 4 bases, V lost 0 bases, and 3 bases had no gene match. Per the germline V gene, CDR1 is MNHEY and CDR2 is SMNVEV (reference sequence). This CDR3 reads CASSLSGTGTTEAFF. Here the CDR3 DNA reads TGTGCCAGCAGTTTATCGGGGACAGGGACCACTGAAGCTTTCTTT.

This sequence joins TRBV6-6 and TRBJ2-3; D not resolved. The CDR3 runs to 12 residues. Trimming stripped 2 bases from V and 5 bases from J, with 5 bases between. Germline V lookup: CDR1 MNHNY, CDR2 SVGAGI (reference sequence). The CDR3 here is CASSYGVDTQYF. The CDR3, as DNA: TGTGCCAGCAGTTACGGGGTAGATACGCAGTATTTT.

CDR3 in DNA: TGTGCCACCGACGACAGGGGGTATTTCGAGCAGTACTTC. This codes for CATDDRGYFEQYF. V and J are TRBV6-1 and TRBJ2-7; 9 bases fit TRBD1. V lost 10 bases to trimming and J lost 6 bases; unmatched junction nucleotides: 10. CDR1 MNHNS and CDR2 SASEGT come from the germline V gene. This CDR3 contains 13 residues.

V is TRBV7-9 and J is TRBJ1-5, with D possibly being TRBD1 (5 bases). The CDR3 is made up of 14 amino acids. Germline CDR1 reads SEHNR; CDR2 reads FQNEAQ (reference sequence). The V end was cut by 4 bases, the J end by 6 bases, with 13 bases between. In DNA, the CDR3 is TGTGCCAGCAGCTCCGGGGGAGGTCTTCAGCCCCAGCATTTT. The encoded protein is CASSSGGGLQPQHF. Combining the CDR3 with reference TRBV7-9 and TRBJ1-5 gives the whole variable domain DTGVSQNPRHKITKRGQNVTFRCDPISEHNRLYWYRQTLGQGPEFLTYFQNEAQLEKSRLLSDRFSAERPKGSFSTLEIQRTEQGDSAMYLCASSSGGGLQPQHFGDGTRLSIL.

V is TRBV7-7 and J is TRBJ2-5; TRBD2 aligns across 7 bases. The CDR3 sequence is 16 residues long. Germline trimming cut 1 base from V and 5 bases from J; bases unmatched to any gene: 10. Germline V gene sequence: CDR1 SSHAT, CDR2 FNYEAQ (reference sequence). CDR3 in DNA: TGTGCCAGCAGCTTAGGGGCGGGGAGGGCCAGCGAGACCCAGTACTTC. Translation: CASSLGAGRASETQYF.